This TCR beta chain was obtained from a study of cytomegalovirus exposure and HLA in healthy donors. Trimming removed 10 bases from V and 0 bases from J; junction bases left unmatched: 8. This CDR3 comprises 15 residues. Germline V lookup: CDR1 ENHRY, CDR2 SYGVKD. The PCR employed 60 Vbeta primers together with 13 Jbeta primers. The assay was immunoSEQ multiplex PCR, and TCRdb's table has in-frame clones only and misses some. The sample consists of more than 120,000 clones, roughly four fifths of them appearing once. The chain recombines TRBV10-3 with TRBJ1-3; 8 bases align to TRBD1. What was sequenced was PBMCs. The TCR originated in a male donor in good health and CMV-seronegative. DNA for the CDR3: TGTGCCACTGGACAGGGTCCGGGCTCTGGAAACACCATATATTTT. The encoded protein is CATGQGPGSGNTIYF.